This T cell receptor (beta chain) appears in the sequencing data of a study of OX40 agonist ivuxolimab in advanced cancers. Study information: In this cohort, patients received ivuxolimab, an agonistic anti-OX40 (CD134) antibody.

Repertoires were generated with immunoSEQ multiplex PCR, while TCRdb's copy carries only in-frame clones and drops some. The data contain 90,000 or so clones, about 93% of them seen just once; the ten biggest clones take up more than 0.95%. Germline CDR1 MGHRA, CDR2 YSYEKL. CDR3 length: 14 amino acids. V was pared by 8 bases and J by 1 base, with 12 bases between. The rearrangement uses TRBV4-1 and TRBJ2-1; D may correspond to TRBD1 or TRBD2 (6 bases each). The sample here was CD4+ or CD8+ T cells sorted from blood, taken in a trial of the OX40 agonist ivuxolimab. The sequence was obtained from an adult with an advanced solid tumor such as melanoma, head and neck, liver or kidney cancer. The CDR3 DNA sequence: TGCGCCAGCGCCGGGGGCCCTTCCTACAATGAGCAGTTCTTC. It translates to CASAGGPSYNEQFF.